This T cell receptor (beta chain) came from a study of blood T cell repertoires in COVID-19. At the level of the study: Nucleic acid was either cDNA or gDNA, and it came from T cells, B-cell-depleted T cells, or PBMCs.

Germline CDR1 and CDR2: MNHEY and SVGAGI. V was trimmed by 6 bases and J by 8 bases, leaving 7 bases between them. The CDR3 length is 10 residues. Measured with immunoSEQ multiplex PCR; TCRdb has only the in-frame clones, and not every one. The sample lists some 98,000 clones, roughly 88% occurring once. The sequence was obtained from a man in his fifties or sixties with acute or convalescent COVID-19. J is TRBJ1-1 and V is TRBV6-5; D call uncertain. The sequenced sample was peripheral blood. The CDR3 sequence: CASREIEAFF. As DNA, the CDR3 is TGTGCCAGCAGGGAGATAGAAGCTTTCTTT.